This T cell receptor (beta chain) is from a study of technical replicates of blood from a handful of donors. Assay: immunoSEQ multiplex PCR; the TCRdb copy retains only in-frame clones and omits some. This sample carries some 85,000 clones, over 90% of them seen once, and the ten largest clones take about 0.39%. V dropped 6 bases and J dropped 2; count of bases not matched to a gene: 5. Germline V gene sequence: CDR1 MNHEY, CDR2 SVGAGI. CDR3 length equals 14 residues. The chain couples TRBV6-5 to TRBJ2-3, with 7 positions matching TRBD2. This clonotype originated in a human donor in good health. The sequenced sample consisted of T cells isolated from PBMCs. DNA of the CDR3: TGTGCCAGCAGAGAGCGGGGTTTCACAGATACGCAGTATTTT. Its translation is CASRERGFTDTQYF.